Each of the 17 T cell receptor beta chains below was sequenced from the same sample in a study of T cell responses to AZD1222 COVID-19 vaccine. The data were produced by immunoSEQ multiplex PCR, yet TCRdb's version contains in-frame clones alone and is incomplete. Of about 150,000 clones listed, approximately 83% are singletons. Here the sequenced sample was peripheral blood, taken on day 0 of AZD1222 vaccination. These receptors originate from an adult in good health.

CDR3 bases: TGTGCCAGCAGCTCACCGGGACAAGTAAATTCACCCCTCCACTTT. This gives the protein CASSSPGQVNSPLHF. The V and J genes are TRBV5-4 and TRBJ1-6; possibly TRBD1 for D (6 bases). Trimming shortened V by 3 bases and J by 7 bases, and 14 bases separated the two germline ends. Germline V gives CDR1 SGHNT, CDR2 YYREEE (reference sequence). The CDR3 sequence is 15 residues long.

The gene calls are TRBV2 and TRBJ1-5; unclear D gene. CDR3 size: 11 residues. Germline CDR1 SNHLY, CDR2 FYNNEI. The germline V and J ends were trimmed by 6 bases and 9 bases, with 9 bases remaining between them. DNA of the CDR3: TGTGCCAGCAGCGGACTGGGGCCCCAGCATTTT. Translation: CASSGLGPQHF.

The rearrangement joins TRBV5-1 to TRBJ2-2, with 9 nucleotides matching TRBD1. After removal of 4 bases from V and 1 base from J, the junction contained 8 bases not matched to a gene. CDR3 length equals 17 residues. Germline values: CDR1 SGHRS, CDR2 YFSETQ. CDR3 bases: TGCGCCAGCAGCGCATCTCCGGGACAGGGGAACACCGGGGAGCTGTTTTTT. Its translation: CASSASPGQGNTGELFF. Full variable domain (missing parts from reference TRBV5-1 and TRBJ2-2): KAGVTQTPRYLIKTRGQQVTLSCSPISGHRSVSWYQQTPGQGLQFLFEYFSETQRNKGNFPGRFSGRQFSNSRSEMNVSTLELGDSALYLCASSASPGQGNTGELFFGEGSRLTVL.

This sequence joins TRBV30 and TRBJ2-7; D gene unclear. The CDR3 loop spans 13 amino acids. The germline CDR1 and CDR2 sequences are GTSNPN and SVGIG (reference sequence). Trimming removed 2 bases from V and 3 bases from J, with 11 bases in between. In DNA, the CDR3 is TGTGCCTGGAGTATCACGATAGGCTACGAGCAGTACTTC. The encoded protein is CAWSITIGYEQYF.

This chain joins TRBV12-3 or TRBV12-4 and TRBJ1-2; D ambiguous. The V end was cut by 7 bases, the J end by 5 bases, with 11 bases between. This CDR3 has 12 residues. The DNA for the CDR3 is TGTGCCAGCACCCCGGGGAGGTATGGCTACACCTTC. Residues: CASTPGRYGYTF.

This rearrangement joins TRBV5-1 to TRBJ1-1; D call uncertain. The CDR3 length is 13 residues. The V gene's germline CDR1 is SGHRS and CDR2 YFSETQ. V was trimmed by 0 bases and J by 4 bases, leaving 7 bases between them. The CDR3 sequence: CASSLAASTEAFF. CDR3 DNA sequence: TGCGCCAGCAGCTTGGCCGCGAGCACTGAAGCTTTCTTT.

This sequence joins TRBV5-1 and TRBJ1-5; D call uncertain. Germline V gene data show CDR1 as SGHRS and CDR2 as YFSETQ. V lost 0 bases to trimming and J lost 1 base, with 5 bases between them. The CDR3 runs to 14 residues. The DNA for the CDR3 is TGCGCCAGCAGCTTGGGGGAGAGCAATCAGCCCCAGCATTTT. Amino acids: CASSLGESNQPQHF.

The chain employs TRBV30 and TRBJ2-3; 7 bases align to TRBD2. The CDR3 contains 11 residues. Trimming at V came to 4 bases and at J to 8 bases, leaving 3 bases not matched to a gene. The germline V gene encodes CDR1 GTSNPN and CDR2 SVGIG (reference sequence). In DNA, the CDR3 is TGTGCCTGGAATGGCGGGGGTACGCAGTATTTT. Protein: CAWNGGGTQYF. The full variable domain, completed using reference TRBV30 and TRBJ2-3, is SQTIHQWPATLVQPVGSPLSLECTVEGTSNPNLYWYRQAAGRGLQLLFYSVGIGQISSEVPQNLSASRPQDRQFILSSKKLLLSDSGFYLCAWNGGGTQYFGPGTRLTVL.

The rearrangement links TRBV6-5 to TRBJ1-1; D not certain. The CDR3 loop spans 12 amino acids. Germline CDR1 reads MNHEY; CDR2 reads SVGAGI. Trimming stripped 8 bases from V and 1 base from J, with 8 bases between. The CDR3 nucleotides read TGTGCCAGCCAATGGGGGAACACTGAAGCTTTCTTT. As protein: CASQWGNTEAFF.

The rearrangement links TRBV4-1 to TRBJ1-1; D gene unclear. This CDR3 is 13 amino acids long. From germline, CDR1 is MGHRA and CDR2 YSYEKL. V was shortened by 2 bases and J by 4 bases, with 8 bases between the two germline ends. The CDR3 nucleotides read TGCGCCAGCAGCCAACAGTTTCGCACTGAAGCTTTCTTT. Encoded protein: CASSQQFRTEAFF.

This clone was seen a handful of times. The chain recombines TRBV20-1 with TRBJ1-2; D not resolved. Germline lookup yields CDR1 DFQATT and CDR2 SNEGSKA (reference sequence). The CDR3 runs 11 residues. CDR3 sequence: CSAQSGGGYTF. Here the CDR3 DNA reads TGCAGCGCACAGTCAGGAGGAGGCTACACCTTC.

V and J are TRBV10-3 and TRBJ1-1; D might be TRBD1 (6 bases). This CDR3 is built from 15 residues. Trimming removed 5 bases from V and 1 base from J, with 14 bases in between. The germline gives CDR1 ENHRY, CDR2 SYGVKD. As DNA, the CDR3 is TGTGCCATCAGTCATACTGGGGACAAGAACACTGAAGCTTTCTTT. It encodes CAISHTGDKNTEAFF.

The chain joins TRBV5-1 to TRBJ2-1; 8 bases match TRBD1. The germline V gene encodes CDR1 SGHRS and CDR2 YFSETQ. The junction had 5 bases not matched to a gene; V was cut back by 5 bases and J by 7 bases. The CDR3 is 13 amino acids. This chain's CDR3 is CASSSQGANEQFF. CDR3 nucleotides: TGCGCCAGCAGTTCCCAGGGGGCAAATGAGCAGTTCTTC.

This clone occurred a few times. The chain combines TRBV10-1 with TRBJ1-1; D is possibly TRBD1 (6 bases). This CDR3 spans 16 amino acids. Trimming shortened V by 7 bases and J by 7 bases, and 25 bases separated the two germline ends. Germline assignment: CDR1 WNHNN and CDR2 SYGVQD (reference sequence). CDR3 protein: CASTYDERRGGFEAFF. DNA for the CDR3: TGCGCCAGCACCTACGATGAACGTAGGGGGGGGTTTGAAGCTTTCTTT.

The chain uses TRBV7-9 and TRBJ2-5; D may be TRBD1 (6 bases). This CDR3 comprises 14 residues. Trimming took 1 base from V and 6 from J, leaving 12 bases between them. Germline V gene lookup returns CDR1 SEHNR and CDR2 FQNEAQ (reference sequence). The chain's CDR3 is CASSLGTGRKTQYF. DNA for the CDR3: TGTGCCAGCAGCTTAGGAACAGGGCGGAAGACCCAGTACTTC.

This chain joins TRBV11-3 and TRBJ1-5; 7 bases are shared with TRBD1. This CDR3 spans 16 amino acids. V gave up 4 bases and J gave up 3 bases; unmatched junction bases: 9. Germline V gives CDR1 SGHNT, CDR2 YENEEA. CDR3 loop: CASSSKTGRDNQPQHF. The CDR3 DNA sequence: TGTGCCAGCAGCTCAAAGACAGGGCGCGACAATCAGCCCCAGCATTTT.

This clone is a singleton in its sample. The chain recombines TRBV5-8 with TRBJ2-1; D tentatively reads TRBD1 or TRBD2 (5 bases each). This CDR3 contains 15 residues. V was trimmed by 2 bases and J by 10 bases, leaving 19 bases between them. Germline V lookup: CDR1 SGHTS, CDR2 YDEGEE. The CDR3 nucleotides read TGTGCCAGCAGCTTCCGGGACCACCAACGCAACGAGCAGTTCTTC. Amino acid sequence: CASSFRDHQRNEQFF.